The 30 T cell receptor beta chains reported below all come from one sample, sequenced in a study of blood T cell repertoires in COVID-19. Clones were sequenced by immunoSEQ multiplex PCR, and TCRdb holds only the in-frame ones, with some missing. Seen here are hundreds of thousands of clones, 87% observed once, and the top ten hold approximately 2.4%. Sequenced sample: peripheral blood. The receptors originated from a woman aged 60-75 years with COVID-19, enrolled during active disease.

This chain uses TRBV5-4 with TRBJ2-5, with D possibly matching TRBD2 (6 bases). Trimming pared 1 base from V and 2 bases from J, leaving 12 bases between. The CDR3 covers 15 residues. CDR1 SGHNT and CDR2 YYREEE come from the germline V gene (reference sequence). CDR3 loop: CASSLISGTQETQYF. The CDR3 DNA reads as TGTGCCAGCAGCTTGATTAGCGGAACTCAAGAGACCCAGTACTTC. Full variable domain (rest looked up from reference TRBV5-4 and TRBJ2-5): ETGVTQSPTHLIKTRGQQVTLRCSSQSGHNTVSWYQQALGQGPQFIFQYYREEENGRGNFPPRFSGLQFPNYSSELNVNALELDDSALYLCASSLISGTQETQYFGPGTRLLVL.

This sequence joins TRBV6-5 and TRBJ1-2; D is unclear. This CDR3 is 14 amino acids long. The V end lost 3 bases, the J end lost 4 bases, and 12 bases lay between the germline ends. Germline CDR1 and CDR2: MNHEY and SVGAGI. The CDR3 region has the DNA TGTGCCAGCAGTTATAATCTGGCTGGCTATGGCTACACCTTC. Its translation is CASSYNLAGYGYTF.

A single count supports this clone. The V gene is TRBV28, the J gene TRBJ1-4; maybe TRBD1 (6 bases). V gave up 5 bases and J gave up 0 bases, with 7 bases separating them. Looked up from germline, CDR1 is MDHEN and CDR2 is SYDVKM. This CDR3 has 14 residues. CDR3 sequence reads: CASSRTATNEKLFF. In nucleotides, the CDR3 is TGTGCCAGCAGTCGGACAGCAACTAATGAAAAACTGTTTTTT.

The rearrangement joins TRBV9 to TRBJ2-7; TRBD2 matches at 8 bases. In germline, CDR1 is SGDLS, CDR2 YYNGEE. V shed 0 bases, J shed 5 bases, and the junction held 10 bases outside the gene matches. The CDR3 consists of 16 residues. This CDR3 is CASSVERIAGTDEQYF. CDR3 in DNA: TGTGCCAGCAGCGTAGAGAGAATAGCGGGGACCGACGAGCAGTACTTC.

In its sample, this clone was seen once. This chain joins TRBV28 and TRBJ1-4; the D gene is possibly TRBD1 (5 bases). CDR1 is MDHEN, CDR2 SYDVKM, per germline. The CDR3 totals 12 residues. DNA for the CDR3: TGTGGCACGAGGACACGTCGGGAAAAACTGTTTTTT. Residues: CGTRTRREKLFF.

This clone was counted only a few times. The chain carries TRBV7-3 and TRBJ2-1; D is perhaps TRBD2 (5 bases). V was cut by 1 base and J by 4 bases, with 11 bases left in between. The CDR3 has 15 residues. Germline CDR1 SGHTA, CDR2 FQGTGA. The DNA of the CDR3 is TGTGCCAGCAGCTTAAACGTCGGGGTATACAATGAGCAGTTCTTC. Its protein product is CASSLNVGVYNEQFF.

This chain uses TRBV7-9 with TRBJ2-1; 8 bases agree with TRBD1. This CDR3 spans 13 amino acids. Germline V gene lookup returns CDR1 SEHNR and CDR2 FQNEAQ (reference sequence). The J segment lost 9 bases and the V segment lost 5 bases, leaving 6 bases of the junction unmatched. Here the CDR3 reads CASSLGQGLEQFF. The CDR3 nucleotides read TGTGCCAGCAGCCTTGGACAGGGCCTTGAGCAGTTCTTC.

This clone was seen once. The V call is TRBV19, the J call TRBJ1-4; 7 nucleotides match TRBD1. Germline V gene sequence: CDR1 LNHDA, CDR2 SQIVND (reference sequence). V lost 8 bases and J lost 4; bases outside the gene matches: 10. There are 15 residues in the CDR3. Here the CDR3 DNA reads TGTGCCAGTTCCCCGAGGGGGCAGAGTAATGAAAAACTGTTTTTT. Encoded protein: CASSPRGQSNEKLFF.

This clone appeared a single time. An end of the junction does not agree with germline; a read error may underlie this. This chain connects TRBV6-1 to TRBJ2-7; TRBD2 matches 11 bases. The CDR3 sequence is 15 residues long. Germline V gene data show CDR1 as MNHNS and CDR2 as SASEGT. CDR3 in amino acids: CASSDSSGGTYQQYF. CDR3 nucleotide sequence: TGTGCCAGCAGTGATTCTAGCGGGGGGACCTACCAGCAGTACTTC.

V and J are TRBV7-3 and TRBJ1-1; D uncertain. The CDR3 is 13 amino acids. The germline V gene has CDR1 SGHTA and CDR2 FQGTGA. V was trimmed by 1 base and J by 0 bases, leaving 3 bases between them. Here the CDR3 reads CASSLIMNTEAFF. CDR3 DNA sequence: TGTGCCAGCAGCTTAATTATGAACACTGAAGCTTTCTTT.

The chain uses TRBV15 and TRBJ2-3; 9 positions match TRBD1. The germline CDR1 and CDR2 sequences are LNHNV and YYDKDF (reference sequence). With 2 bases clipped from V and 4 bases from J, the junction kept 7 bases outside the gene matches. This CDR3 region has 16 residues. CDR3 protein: CATSRSGQGLADTQYF. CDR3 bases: TGTGCCACCAGCAGATCGGGACAGGGCTTGGCAGATACGCAGTATTTT.

DNA for the CDR3: TGTGCCAGCAGCGTAGCTCCCGGTTCTGACAGGGCGAACACTGAAGCTTTCTTT. This encodes CASSVAPGSDRANTEAFF. The V gene is TRBV9, the J gene TRBJ1-1, with 7 bases that match TRBD1. V trimming: 0 bases; J trimming: 1 base; junction bases outside the gene matches: 12. The CDR3 runs to 18 residues. Germline CDR1 SGDLS, CDR2 YYNGEE.

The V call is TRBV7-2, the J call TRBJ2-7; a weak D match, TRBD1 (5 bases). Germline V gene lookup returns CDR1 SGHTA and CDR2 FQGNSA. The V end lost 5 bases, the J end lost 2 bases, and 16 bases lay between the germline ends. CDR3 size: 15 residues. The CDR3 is CASSERQGNTYEQYF. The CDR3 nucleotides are TGTGCCAGCAGCGAGAGGCAGGGTAACACCTACGAGCAGTACTTC.

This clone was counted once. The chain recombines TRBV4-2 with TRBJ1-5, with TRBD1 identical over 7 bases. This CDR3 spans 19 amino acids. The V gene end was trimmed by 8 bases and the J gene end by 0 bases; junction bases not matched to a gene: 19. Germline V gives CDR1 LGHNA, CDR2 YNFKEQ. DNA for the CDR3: TGTGCCAGCCAACCGGGACAGCCACCCGCAGATTATAGCAATCAGCCCCAGCATTTT. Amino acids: CASQPGQPPADYSNQPQHF.

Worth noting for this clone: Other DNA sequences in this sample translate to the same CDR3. Here the CDR3 reads CASSLVQETQYF. The CDR3 DNA reads as TGCGCCAGCAGCTTGGTCCAGGAGACCCAGTACTTC. V and J are TRBV5-1 and TRBJ2-5; D uncertain. This CDR3 has 12 residues. The V gene's germline CDR1 is SGHRS and CDR2 YFSETQ. V dropped 0 bases and J dropped 5 bases, with 5 bases sitting between them. The full variable domain, with the rest looked up from reference TRBV5-1 and TRBJ2-5, is KAGVTQTPRYLIKTRGQQVTLSCSPISGHRSVSWYQQTPGQGLQFLFEYFSETQRNKGNFPGRFSGRQFSNSRSEMNVSTLELGDSALYLCASSLVQETQYFGPGTRLLVL.

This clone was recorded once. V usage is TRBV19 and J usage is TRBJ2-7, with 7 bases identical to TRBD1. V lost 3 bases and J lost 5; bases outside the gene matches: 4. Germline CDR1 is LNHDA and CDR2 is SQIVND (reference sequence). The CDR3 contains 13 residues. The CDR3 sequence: CASSITGVNEQYF. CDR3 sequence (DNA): TGTGCCAGTAGTATTACAGGGGTAAACGAGCAGTACTTC. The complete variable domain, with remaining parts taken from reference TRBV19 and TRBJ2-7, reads DGGITQSPKYLFRKEGQNVTLSCEQNLNHDAMYWYRQDPGQGLRLIYYSQIVNDFQKGDIAEGYSVSREKKESFPLTVTSAQKNPTAFYLCASSITGVNEQYFGPGTRLTVT.

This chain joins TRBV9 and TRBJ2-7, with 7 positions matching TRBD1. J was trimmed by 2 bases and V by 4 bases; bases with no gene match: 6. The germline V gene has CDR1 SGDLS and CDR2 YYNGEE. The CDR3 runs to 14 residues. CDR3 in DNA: TGTGCCAGCAGCCCGAGCCAGGGGGCCTACGAGCAGTACTTC. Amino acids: CASSPSQGAYEQYF.

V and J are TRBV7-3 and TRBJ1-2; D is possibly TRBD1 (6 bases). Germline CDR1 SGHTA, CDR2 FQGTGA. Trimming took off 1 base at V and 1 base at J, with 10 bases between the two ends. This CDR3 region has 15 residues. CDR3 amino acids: CASSLKPGVNYGYTF. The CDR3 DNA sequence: TGTGCCAGCAGCTTAAAGCCAGGGGTTAACTATGGCTACACCTTC.

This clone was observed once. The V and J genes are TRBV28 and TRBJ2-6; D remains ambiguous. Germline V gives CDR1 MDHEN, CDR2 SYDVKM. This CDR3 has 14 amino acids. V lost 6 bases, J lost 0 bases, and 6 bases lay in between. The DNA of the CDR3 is TGTGCCAGCAGCCAACACTCTGGGGCCAACGTCCTGACTTTC. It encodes CASSQHSGANVLTF.

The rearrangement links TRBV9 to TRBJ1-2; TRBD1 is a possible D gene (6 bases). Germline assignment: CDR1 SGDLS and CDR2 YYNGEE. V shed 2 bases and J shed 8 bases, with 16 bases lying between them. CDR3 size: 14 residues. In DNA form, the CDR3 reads TGTGCCAGCAGCGTCTGGGGGGGCTCGCAAGGCTACACCTTC. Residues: CASSVWGGSQGYTF.

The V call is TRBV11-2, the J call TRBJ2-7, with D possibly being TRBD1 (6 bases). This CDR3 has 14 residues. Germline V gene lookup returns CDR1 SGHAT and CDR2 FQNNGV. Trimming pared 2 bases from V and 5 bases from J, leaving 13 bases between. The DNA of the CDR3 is TGTGCCAGCAGCTTATATACAGGGTCCAACGAGCAGTACTTC. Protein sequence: CASSLYTGSNEQYF.

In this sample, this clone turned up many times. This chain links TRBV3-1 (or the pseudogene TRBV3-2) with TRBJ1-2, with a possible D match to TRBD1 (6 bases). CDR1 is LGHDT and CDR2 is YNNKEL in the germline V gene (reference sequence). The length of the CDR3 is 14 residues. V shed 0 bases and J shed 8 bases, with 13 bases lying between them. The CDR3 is CASSQEHQGYGYTF. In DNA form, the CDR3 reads TGTGCCAGCAGCCAAGAACATCAGGGGTACGGCTACACCTTC.

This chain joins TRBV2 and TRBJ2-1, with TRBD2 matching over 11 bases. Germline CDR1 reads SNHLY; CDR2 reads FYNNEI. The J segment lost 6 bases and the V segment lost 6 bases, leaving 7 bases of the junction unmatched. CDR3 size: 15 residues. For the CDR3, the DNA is TGTGCCAGCAGCCCTAGCGGGGGGCATGTCAATGAGCAGTTCTTC. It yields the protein CASSPSGGHVNEQFF. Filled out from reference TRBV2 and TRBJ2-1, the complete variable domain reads EPEVTQTPSHQVTQMGQEVILRCVPISNHLYFYWYRQILGQKVEFLVSFYNNEISEKSEIFDDQFSVERPDGSNFTLKIRSTKLEDSAMYFCASSPSGGHVNEQFFGPGTRLTVL.

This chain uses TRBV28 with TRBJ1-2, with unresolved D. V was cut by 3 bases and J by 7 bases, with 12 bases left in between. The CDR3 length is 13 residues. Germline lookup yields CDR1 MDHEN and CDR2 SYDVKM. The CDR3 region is CASSFPGWGGYTF. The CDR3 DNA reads TGTGCCAGCAGTTTCCCGGGGTGGGGTGGCTACACCTTC.

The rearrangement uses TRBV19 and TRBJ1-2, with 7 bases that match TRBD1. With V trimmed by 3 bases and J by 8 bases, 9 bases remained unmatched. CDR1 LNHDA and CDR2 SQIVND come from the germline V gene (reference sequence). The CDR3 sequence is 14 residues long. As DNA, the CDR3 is TGTGCCAGTAGTATTCTGCCAGGGGGTAGCGGCTACACCTTC. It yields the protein CASSILPGGSGYTF.

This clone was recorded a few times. The CDR3 sequence is CASSGGQEGYNEQFF. The CDR3 nucleotides read TGTGCCAGCAGTGGGGGACAGGAGGGCTACAATGAGCAGTTCTTC. The chain employs TRBV7-9 and TRBJ2-1; 8 bases line up with TRBD1. V gave up 6 bases and J gave up 3 bases; unmatched junction bases: 7. The CDR3 is made up of 15 amino acids. The germline V gene has CDR1 SEHNR and CDR2 FQNEAQ (reference sequence). Combining the CDR3 with reference TRBV7-9 and TRBJ2-1 gives the whole variable domain DTGVSQNPRHKITKRGQNVTFRCDPISEHNRLYWYRQTLGQGPEFLTYFQNEAQLEKSRLLSDRFSAERPKGSFSTLEIQRTEQGDSAMYLCASSGGQEGYNEQFFGPGTRLTVL.

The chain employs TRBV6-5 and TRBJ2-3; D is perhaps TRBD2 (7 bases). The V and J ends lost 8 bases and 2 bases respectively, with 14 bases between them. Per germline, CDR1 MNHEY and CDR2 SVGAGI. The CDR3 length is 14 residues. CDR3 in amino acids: CASGGGGFTDTQYF. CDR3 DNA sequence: TGTGCCAGCGGCGGGGGCGGGTTCACAGATACGCAGTATTTT.

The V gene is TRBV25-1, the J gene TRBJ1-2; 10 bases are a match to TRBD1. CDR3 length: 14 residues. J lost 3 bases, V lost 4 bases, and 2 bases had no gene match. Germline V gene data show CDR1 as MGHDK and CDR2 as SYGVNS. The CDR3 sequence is CASSGQGAHYGYTF. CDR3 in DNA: TGTGCCAGCAGTGGACAGGGGGCACACTATGGCTACACCTTC.

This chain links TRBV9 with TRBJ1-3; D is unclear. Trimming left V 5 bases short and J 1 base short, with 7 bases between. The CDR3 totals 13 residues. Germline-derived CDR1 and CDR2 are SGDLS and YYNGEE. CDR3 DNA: TGTGCCAGCAGTCGTCTTTCTGGAAACACCATATATTTT. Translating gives CASSRLSGNTIYF.

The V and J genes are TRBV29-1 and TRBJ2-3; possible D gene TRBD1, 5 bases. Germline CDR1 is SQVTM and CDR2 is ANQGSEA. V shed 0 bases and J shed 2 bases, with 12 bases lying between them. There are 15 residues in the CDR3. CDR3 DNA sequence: TGCAGCGTTGAAGATTTCAGGGAAAACACAGATACGCAGTATTTT. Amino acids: CSVEDFRENTDTQYF.